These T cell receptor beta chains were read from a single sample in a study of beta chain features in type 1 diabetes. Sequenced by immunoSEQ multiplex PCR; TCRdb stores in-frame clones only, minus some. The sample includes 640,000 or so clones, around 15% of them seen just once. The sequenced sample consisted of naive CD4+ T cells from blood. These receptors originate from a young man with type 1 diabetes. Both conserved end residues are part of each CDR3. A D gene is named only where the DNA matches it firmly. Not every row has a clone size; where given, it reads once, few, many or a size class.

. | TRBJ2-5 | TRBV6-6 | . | TGTGCCAGCAGCCTCCTGGAGGGGGAGACCCAGTACTTC | CASSLLEGETQYF
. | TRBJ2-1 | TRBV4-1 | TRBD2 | TGCGCCAGCAGCCAGGTTAGCGGGGGGGCTCTCAATGAGCAGTTCTTC | CASSQVSGGALNEQFF
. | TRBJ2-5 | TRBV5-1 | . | TGCGCCAGCGGCTTACTGAATTTGGAAGAGACCCAGTACTTC | CASGLLNLEETQYF
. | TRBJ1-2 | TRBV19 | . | TGTGCCAGTAGACAAGGACGGTTACTTGGCTATGGCTACACCTTC | CASRQGRLLGYGYTF
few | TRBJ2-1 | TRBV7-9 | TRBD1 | TGTGCTACCGGGACAGGAAACAATGAGCAGTTCTTC | CATGTGNNEQFF
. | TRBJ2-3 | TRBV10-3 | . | TGTGCCATCAGTACTAGCACAGATACGCAGTATTTT | CAISTSTDTQYF
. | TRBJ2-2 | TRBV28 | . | TGTGCCAGCAGTACACCACAGGGTTGGAACACCGGGGAGCTGTTTTTT | CASSTPQGWNTGELFF
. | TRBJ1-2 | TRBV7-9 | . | TGTGCCAGCAGCTTAGTTCCCAGGGTTGATGGCTACACCTTC | CASSLVPRVDGYTF
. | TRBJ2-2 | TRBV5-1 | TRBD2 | TGCGCCAGCAGCTTGCTGCTAGCGGGGGAAACCGGGGAGCTGTTTTTT | CASSLLLAGETGELFF
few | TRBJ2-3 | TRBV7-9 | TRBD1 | TGTGCCAGCAGCTTGCCCAGGGGGAGCACAGATACGCAGTATTTT | CASSLPRGSTDTQYF
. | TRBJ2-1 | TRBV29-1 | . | TGCAGCGTTCCCTTAGGGGGGTATGAGCAGTTCTTC | CSVPLGGYEQFF
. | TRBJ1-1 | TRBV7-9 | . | TGTGCCAGCAGCCCTACCCTAGCGAACACTGAAGCTTTCTTT | CASSPTLANTEAFF
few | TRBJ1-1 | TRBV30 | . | TGTGCCTGGAGTGTACGAGGCAGAGTAGGGACTGAAGCTTTCTTT | CAWSVRGRVGTEAFF
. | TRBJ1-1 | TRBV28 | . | TGTGCCAGCAGTTTATTTCGGGGGCGGACTGAAGCTTTCTTT | CASSLFRGRTEAFF
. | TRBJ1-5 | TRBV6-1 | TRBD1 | TGTGCCAGCACAGACAGGGAGAGACAGGCCCAGCATTTT | CASTDRERQAQHF
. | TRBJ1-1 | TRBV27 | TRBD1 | TGTGCCAGCAGTTTATTCGGGACAGTACACACTGAAGCTTTCTTT | CASSLFGTVHTEAFF
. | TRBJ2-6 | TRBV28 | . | TGTGCCAGCAGTTCCCGCGGGACAGACCATTCTGGGGCCAACGTCCTGACTTTC | CASSSRGTDHSGANVLTF
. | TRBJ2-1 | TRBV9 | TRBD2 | TGTGCCAGCAGCCAGACTAGCGGGGCCTACAATGAGCAGTTCTTC | CASSQTSGAYNEQFF
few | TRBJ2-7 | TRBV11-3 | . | TGTGCCAGCAGCCTCCTGATAAGCTCCTACGAGCAGTACTTC | CASSLLISSYEQYF
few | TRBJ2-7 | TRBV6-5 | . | TGTGCCAGCAGTTACTCGGGACAGTACTTC | CASSYSGQYF
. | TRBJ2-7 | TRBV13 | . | TGTGCCAGCAGCTTCCCGGGGTACTCCTACGAGCAGTACTTC | CASSFPGYSYEQYF
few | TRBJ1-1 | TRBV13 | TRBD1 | TGTGCCAGCAGCTCCCGGCAGGGGGGCATCACTGAAGCTTTCTTT | CASSSRQGGITEAFF
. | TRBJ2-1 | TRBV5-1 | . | TGCGCCAGCAGCTTGGGGACCTCGAGGAATGAGCAGTTCTTC | CASSLGTSRNEQFF
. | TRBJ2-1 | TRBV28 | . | TGTGCCAGCAGTACACCCGGGACTGCCTACAATGAGCAGTTCTTC | CASSTPGTAYNEQFF
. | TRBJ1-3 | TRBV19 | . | TGTGCCGCGGGGAGTCGGTCCTCTGGAAACACCATATATTTT | CAAGSRSSGNTIYF
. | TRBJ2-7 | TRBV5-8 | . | TGTGCCAGCAGCTTAGGACCGGGGGAGTACGAGCAGTACTTC | CASSLGPGEYEQYF
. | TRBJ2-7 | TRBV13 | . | TGTGCCAGCAGCCTGGACAGCCCCTGGGGCGAGCAGTACTTC | CASSLDSPWGEQYF
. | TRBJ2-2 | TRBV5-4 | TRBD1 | TGTGCCAGCAGGCAGCAGGGGGATTTGAGCACCGGGGAGCTGTTTTTT | CASRQQGDLSTGELFF